What follows are 18 T cell receptor beta chains derived from one specimen sequenced in a study of OX40 agonist ivuxolimab in advanced cancers. Sequenced by immunoSEQ multiplex PCR; TCRdb stores in-frame clones only, minus some. There are 95,000 to 150,000 clones in the sample; 90% to 95% occur only once, and roughly 0.15% lies in the top ten. Sequences were derived from CD4+ or CD8+ T cells sorted from blood, sampled in a trial of the OX40 agonist ivuxolimab. The receptors here all came from an adult with an advanced solid tumor such as melanoma, head and neck, liver or kidney cancer.

The rearrangement links TRBV7-7 to TRBJ1-3; D is uncertain. V was cut by 1 base and J by 0 bases, with 10 bases left in between. The CDR3 totals 16 residues. CDR1 is SSHAT, CDR2 FNYEAQ, per germline (reference sequence). The CDR3 DNA reads TGTGCCAGCAGCTTAGGTCCCCCCGGCTCTGGAAACACCATATATTTT. This translates into CASSLGPPGSGNTIYF.

The chain combines TRBV15 with TRBJ1-2; TRBD1 might be the D (6 bases). Germline lookup yields CDR1 LNHNV and CDR2 YYDKDF (reference sequence). The length of the CDR3 is 14 residues. V shed 1 base and J shed 7 bases, with 13 bases lying between them. The CDR3 nucleotides read TGTGCCACCAGCAGAGGTCGGACAGAAGGTGGCTACACCTTC. Protein sequence: CATSRGRTEGGYTF.

The genes are TRBV4-1 and TRBJ2-3, with 8 bases lining up with TRBD2. The germline V gene encodes CDR1 MGHRA and CDR2 YSYEKL. Losses at the gene ends were 4 bases for V and 3 bases for J; bases not matched to a gene: 3. CDR3 size: 14 residues. This CDR3 is CASSLSGATDTQYF. The CDR3 DNA reads TGCGCCAGCAGCCTTAGCGGGGCTACAGATACGCAGTATTTT.

CDR3 in amino acids: CASSLSQRRGNTEAFF. The CDR3 DNA follows: TGTGCCAGCAGCTTATCCCAGAGAAGGGGGAACACTGAAGCTTTCTTT. This chain connects TRBV5-4 to TRBJ1-1, with a weak D call TRBD1 (5 bases). The CDR3 loop spans 16 amino acids. Trimming cost V 2 bases and J 1 base, with 15 bases left between them. Germline lookup yields CDR1 SGHNT and CDR2 YYREEE (reference sequence).

This clone was counted a few times. This sequence joins TRBV6-4 and TRBJ1-2; D uncertain. CDR1 and CDR2 (germline): MRHNA, SNTAGT. Trimming shortened V by 4 bases and J by 6 bases, and 18 bases separated the two germline ends. This CDR3 spans 15 amino acids. Here the CDR3 reads CASSAMYPAINGYTF. DNA of the CDR3: TGTGCCAGCAGTGCGATGTATCCTGCGATCAATGGCTACACCTTC.

The V and J genes are TRBV11-3 and TRBJ2-3, with TRBD2 as a possible D gene (5 bases). The V and J ends lost 1 base and 3 bases respectively, with 8 bases between them. The CDR3 is 14 amino acids. The germline gives CDR1 SGHNT, CDR2 YENEEA. The chain's CDR3 is CASSLVASTDTQYF. CDR3 bases: TGTGCCAGCAGCTTAGTAGCGTCGACAGATACGCAGTATTTT. Full variable domain (outside the CDR3, taken from reference TRBV11-3 and TRBJ2-3): EAGVVQSPRYKIIEKKQPVAFWCNPISGHNTLYWYLQNLGQGPELLIRYENEEAVDDSQLPKDRFSAERLKGVDSTLKIQPAELGDSAVYLCASSLVASTDTQYFGPGTRLTVL.

The rearrangement uses TRBV28 and TRBJ1-5; tentatively, D is TRBD1 (6 bases). The CDR3 consists of 19 residues. Per germline, CDR1 MDHEN and CDR2 SYDVKM. V gave up 2 bases and J gave up 0 bases, with 20 bases separating them. CDR3 region: CASSLKALTGFISNQPQHF. CDR3 nucleotide sequence: TGTGCCAGCAGTTTAAAGGCCCTGACAGGCTTCATTAGCAATCAGCCCCAGCATTTT. Supplemented by reference TRBV28 and TRBJ1-5, the full variable domain reads DVKVTQSSRYLVKRTGEKVFLECVQDMDHENMFWYRQDPGLGLRLIYFSYDVKMKEKGDIPEGYSVSREKKERFSLILESASTNQTSMYLCASSLKALTGFISNQPQHFGDGTRLSIL.

The CDR3 protein is CASSVAPRNEKLFF. CDR3 bases: TGTGCCAGCAGCGTAGCCCCTCGTAATGAAAAACTGTTTTTT. V and J are TRBV9 and TRBJ1-4; D gene ambiguous. Germline CDR1 and CDR2: SGDLS and YYNGEE. The CDR3 consists of 14 residues. V was trimmed by 0 bases and J by 4 bases, leaving 7 bases between them.

This clone is a singleton in its sample. The chain recombines TRBV11-2 with TRBJ1-1; D may be TRBD1 (5 bases). Trimming pared 5 bases from V and 0 bases from J, leaving 22 bases between. CDR3 length equals 18 residues. CDR1 is SGHAT and CDR2 is FQNNGV in the germline V gene. This CDR3 is CASSPLGDGSTMNTEAFF. The CDR3 coding sequence is TGTGCCAGCAGCCCCCTTGGGGACGGATCAACCATGAACACTGAAGCTTTCTTT.

This chain connects TRBV5-4 to TRBJ1-1; no clear D gene. Germline V gene sequence: CDR1 SGHNT, CDR2 YYREEE (reference sequence). The CDR3 sequence is 13 residues long. V lost 0 bases and J 1 base, leaving 4 bases between the germline ends. CDR3 nucleotides: TGTGCCAGCAGCTTGGATGCGAACACTGAAGCTTTCTTT. Protein sequence: CASSLDANTEAFF.

The rearrangement joins TRBV27 to TRBJ2-7; no definite D call. Germline lookup yields CDR1 MNHEY and CDR2 SMNVEV (reference sequence). Trimming cost V 5 bases and J 1 base, with 12 bases left between them. The CDR3 length is 14 residues. CDR3 nucleotides: TGTGCCAGCAGTCAACGGACCGCGTCCTACGAGCAGTACTTC. Translated, it gives CASSQRTASYEQYF.

CDR3 loop: CASSLPPYEQYF. The CDR3 DNA reads TGTGCCAGCAGTTTACCCCCCTACGAGCAGTACTTC. The genes are TRBV28 and TRBJ2-5; D not certain. The J call may not be correct, given that the DNA end is closer to TRBJ2-7. The germline gives CDR1 MDHEN, CDR2 SYDVKM. CDR3 size: 12 residues.

V usage is TRBV5-1 and J usage is TRBJ2-7, with TRBD1 matching 11 bases. Germline loops: CDR1 SGHRS, CDR2 YFSETQ. The CDR3 has 14 amino acids. V was clipped by 4 bases and J by 7 bases; unmatched bases: 7. In nucleotides, the CDR3 is TGCGCCAGCAGCCGAGGACAGGGGGCATGGGAGCAGTACTTC. Residues: CASSRGQGAWEQYF.

This chain connects TRBV14 to TRBJ1-3; D gene ambiguous. The CDR3 is made up of 15 amino acids. V was clipped by 0 bases and J by 2 bases, with 8 bases between them. CDR1 is SGHDN and CDR2 is FVKESK in the germline V gene. The CDR3 reads CASSQDRITGNTIYF. The CDR3, as DNA: TGTGCCAGCAGCCAAGATAGAATAACTGGAAACACCATATATTTT.

The V gene is TRBV19, the J gene TRBJ2-5, with D perhaps TRBD1 (5 bases). This CDR3 contains 12 residues. Trimming removed 8 bases at V and 4 bases at J, with 11 bases between. Looked up from germline, CDR1 is LNHDA and CDR2 is SQIVND (reference sequence). The CDR3 sequence: CASQDTLETQYF. The CDR3 DNA reads TGTGCCAGTCAGGACACGCTAGAGACCCAGTACTTC.

This clone was counted once. J is TRBJ2-7 and V is TRBV30; D is possibly TRBD2 (6 bases). V dropped 1 base and J dropped 4 bases, with 20 bases sitting between them. CDR3 length: 16 residues. Germline CDR1 is GTSNPN and CDR2 is SVGIG (reference sequence). The CDR3, as DNA: TGTGCCTGGAGTGGGGACTTCCCTCAGGGAGGTTACGAGCAGTACTTC. Amino acid sequence: CAWSGDFPQGGYEQYF.

This clone was recorded once. This chain joins TRBV9 and TRBJ1-2; TRBD1 might be the D (5 bases). CDR1 is SGDLS and CDR2 is YYNGEE in the germline V gene. The V gene lost 4 bases and the J gene lost 4 bases, with 11 bases spanning the gap. The CDR3 totals 13 residues. CDR3 in amino acids: CASSRDRSYGYTF. CDR3 nucleotides: TGTGCCAGCAGCCGGGACCGTAGCTATGGCTACACCTTC. Full variable domain (missing parts from reference TRBV9 and TRBJ1-2): DSGVTQTPKHLITATGQRVTLRCSPRSGDLSVYWYQQSLDQGLQFLIQYYNGEERAKGNILERFSAQQFPDLHSELNLSSLELGDSALYFCASSRDRSYGYTFGSGTRLTVV.

The V and J genes are TRBV2 and TRBJ2-5; a possible D gene is TRBD2 (5 bases). The CDR3 runs 13 residues. Trimming took off 6 bases at V and 7 bases at J, with 15 bases between the two ends. Germline CDR1 reads SNHLY; CDR2 reads FYNNEI. The CDR3 nucleotides read TGTGCCAGCAGCTACGAAGCCCGGGGGACCCAGTACTTC. This codes for CASSYEARGTQYF.